This T cell receptor beta chain derives from a study of response to subunit inactivated influenza vaccine. Each CDR3 protein is one row after TCRdb ran MiXCR on the RT-PCR reads. Among about 170,000 distinct CDR3 sequences, approximately 12% were seen once, and the ten largest hold around 28%. The CDR3 runs 16 residues. The V gene lost 3 bases and the J gene lost 1 base, with 16 bases spanning the gap. Germline values: CDR1 SGDLS, CDR2 YYNGEE. Another study also made use of these data, one on T cells expressing NK-cell markers. That paper states: The TCR beta cDNA came from 5'RACE template switching with UMIs.

The chain joins TRBV9 to TRBJ1-2, with a weak D call TRBD1 (5 bases). The origin of this receptor is a man aged 50 to 60 who received an inactivated influenza vaccine. Sample: CD8+ T cells sorted from PBMCs, taken 11 to 12 days after vaccination. For the CDR3, the DNA is TGTGCCAGCAGCGCCGTCAGAGGGGAGATTAACTATGGCTACACCTTC. Its protein product is CASSAVRGEINYGYTF.